This T cell receptor beta chain comes out of a study of blood T cells in healthy people across ages. Using a J-beta primer mix together with a sample-barcoded 5' primer, a second PCR was run for roughly 7 to 12 cycles. Each of the samples gave a minimum of 3 million paired-end reads that contained CDR3. Using its own MiXCR run on the 5' RACE reads, TCRdb lists one record per CDR3 protein. The table records 850,000 or so distinct CDR3 sequences, 29% of them present only once. Trimming took 4 bases from V and 5 from J; bases not matched to a gene: 11. Germline loops: CDR1 DFQATT, CDR2 SNEGSKA (reference sequence). This CDR3 contains 15 residues. Regarding the study as a whole: Higher diversity, along with more naive CD4+ cells, distinguished long-lived donors from aged donors.

The sample holds many counts of this clonotype. Its antigen remains unidentified. Specimen: blood. The TCR originated in an elderly woman in good health. The V call is TRBV20-1, the J call TRBJ1-2; 9 nucleotides line up with TRBD1. CDR3 in amino acids: CSANSRQGGEYGYTF. The CDR3 DNA reads as TGCAGTGCTAACTCCCGACAGGGGGGAGAGTATGGCTACACCTTC.